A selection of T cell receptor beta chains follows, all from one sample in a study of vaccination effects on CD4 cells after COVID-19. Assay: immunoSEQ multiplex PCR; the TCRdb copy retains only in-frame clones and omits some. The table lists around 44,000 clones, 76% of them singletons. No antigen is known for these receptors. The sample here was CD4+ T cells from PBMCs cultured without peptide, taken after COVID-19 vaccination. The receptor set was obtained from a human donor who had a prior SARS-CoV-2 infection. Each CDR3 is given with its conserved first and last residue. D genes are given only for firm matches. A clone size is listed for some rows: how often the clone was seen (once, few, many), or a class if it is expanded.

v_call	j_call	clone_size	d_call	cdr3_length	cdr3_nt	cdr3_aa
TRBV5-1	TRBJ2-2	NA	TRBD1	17	TGCGCCAGCAGCACATCTTCCGGGACAGAGAACACCGGGGAGCTGTTTTTT	CASSTSSGTENTGELFF
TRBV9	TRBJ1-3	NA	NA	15	TGTGCCAGCAGCGTAGTAGGTAGCTCTGGAAACACCATATATTTT	CASSVVGSSGNTIYF
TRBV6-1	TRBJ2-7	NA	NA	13	TGTGCCAGCAGTGAGTTGGCGGGCTACGAGCAGTACTTC	CASSELAGYEQYF
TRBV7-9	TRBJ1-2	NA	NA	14	TGTGCCAGCAGCTCAATGAGTCAGCTCTATGGCTACACCTTC	CASSSMSQLYGYTF
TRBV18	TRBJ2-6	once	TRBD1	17	TGTGCCAGCTCACTCGGACAGGGCCGCTCTGGGGCCAACGTCCTGACTTTC	CASSLGQGRSGANVLTF
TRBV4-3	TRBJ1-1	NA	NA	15	TGCGCCAGCAGCCAAGGGCCCTACATGAACACTGAAGCTTTCTTT	CASSQGPYMNTEAFF
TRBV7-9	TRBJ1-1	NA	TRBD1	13	TGTGCCAGCAGCTTAGAGGGACAGGCTGAAGCTTTCTTT	CASSLEGQAEAFF
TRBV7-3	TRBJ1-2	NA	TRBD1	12	TGTGCCAGCAGCTTAAGGACAGGGGACTACACCTTC	CASSLRTGDYTF
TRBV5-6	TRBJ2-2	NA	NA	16	TGTGCCAGCAGCGGGCGGTGGACAGTGGGGACCGGGGAGCTGTTTTTT	CASSGRWTVGTGELFF
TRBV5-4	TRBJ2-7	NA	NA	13	TGTGCCAGCAGCTTGGTGGGACTTAGGGAGCAGTACTTC	CASSLVGLREQYF
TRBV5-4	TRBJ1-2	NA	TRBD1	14	TGTGCCAGCAGCAAACGACAGGGGAACTATGGCTACACCTTC	CASSKRQGNYGYTF
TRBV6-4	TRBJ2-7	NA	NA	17	TGTGCCAGCAGTGACCAAAGGGCGGCGCCAGGATCCTACGAGCAGTACTTC	CASSDQRAAPGSYEQYF
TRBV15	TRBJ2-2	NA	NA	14	TGTGCCACCAGCAGAGATCAGGAGGCCGGGGAGCTGTTTTTT	CATSRDQEAGELFF
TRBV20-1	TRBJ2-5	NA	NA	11	TGCAGTGCTAGGAGCCAAGAGACCCAGTACTTC	CSARSQETQYF
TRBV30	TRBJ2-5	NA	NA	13	TGTGCATATGCCGGGGGCCTTCAAGAGACCCAGTACTTC	CAYAGGLQETQYF
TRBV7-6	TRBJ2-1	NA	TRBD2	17	TGTGCCAGCAGCTTAGCGGCAGCGGGAGGGGGAAACAATGAGCAGTTCTTC	CASSLAAAGGGNNEQFF
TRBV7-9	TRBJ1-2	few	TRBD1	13	TGTGCCAGCAGCCTTGGACAGGGGTTTGGCTACACCTTC	CASSLGQGFGYTF
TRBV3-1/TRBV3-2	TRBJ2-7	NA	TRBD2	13	TGTGCCAGCAGTTTTTTCTCGGGGGGCGAGCAGTACTTC	CASSFFSGGEQYF